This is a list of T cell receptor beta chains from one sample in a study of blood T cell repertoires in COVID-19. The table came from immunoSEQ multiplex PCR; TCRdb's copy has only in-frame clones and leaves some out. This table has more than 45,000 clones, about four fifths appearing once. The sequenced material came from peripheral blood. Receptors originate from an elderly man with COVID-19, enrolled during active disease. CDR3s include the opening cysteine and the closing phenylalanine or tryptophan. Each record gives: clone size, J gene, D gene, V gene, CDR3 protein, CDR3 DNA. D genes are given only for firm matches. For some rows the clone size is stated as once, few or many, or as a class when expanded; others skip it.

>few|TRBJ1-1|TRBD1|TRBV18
CASSPRGGLNTEAFF
TGTGCCAGCTCACCACGAGGGGGCTTGAACACTGAAGCTTTCTTT
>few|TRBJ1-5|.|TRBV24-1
CATSDRRGAYQPQHF
TGTGCCACCAGTGACCGACGAGGTGCGTATCAGCCCCAGCATTTT
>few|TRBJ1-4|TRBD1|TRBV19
CASNPGGEKLFF
TGTGCCAGTAACCCAGGGGGTGAAAAACTGTTTTTT
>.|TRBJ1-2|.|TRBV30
CVNRRTNYGYTF
TGTGTAAACAGGAGAACTAACTATGGCTACACCTTC
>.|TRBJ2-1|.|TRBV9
CASSGGGWNEQFF
TGTGCCAGCAGCGGGGGGGGCTGGAATGAGCAGTTCTTC
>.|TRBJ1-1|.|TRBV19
CASSIVGGGEAFF
TGTGCCAGTAGTATTGTTGGCGGGGGGGAAGCTTTCTTT
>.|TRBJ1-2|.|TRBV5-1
CASSLDLSNGYTF
TGCGCCAGCAGCTTGGATCTTAGTAATGGCTACACCTTC
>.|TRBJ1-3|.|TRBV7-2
CASSPLLGVSGNTIYF
TGTGCCAGCAGCCCCCTTCTGGGAGTCTCTGGAAACACCATATATTTT
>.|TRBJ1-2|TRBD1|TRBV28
CASSLFGGQGVGSYGYTF
TGTGCCAGCAGTTTATTCGGGGGACAGGGCGTAGGAAGCTATGGCTACACCTTC
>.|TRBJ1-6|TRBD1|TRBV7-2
CASSTDRVGANSPLHF
TGTGCCAGCAGCACAGACAGGGTAGGCGCAAATTCACCCCTCCACTTT
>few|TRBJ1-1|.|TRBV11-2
CASSLVSGAMNTEAFF
TGTGCCAGCAGCTTAGTTTCAGGTGCTATGAACACTGAAGCTTTCTTT
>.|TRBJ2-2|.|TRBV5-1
CASSGQTGIGELFF
TGCGCCAGCAGCGGTCAAACAGGCATCGGGGAGCTGTTTTTT
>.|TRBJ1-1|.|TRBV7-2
CASSPGGEATEAFF
TGTGCCAGCAGCCCCGGGGGGGAGGCCACTGAAGCTTTCTTT
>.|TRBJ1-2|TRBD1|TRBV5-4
CASSLARTGPYTF
TGTGCCAGCAGCTTGGCACGGACAGGGCCCTACACCTTC
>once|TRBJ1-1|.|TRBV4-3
CASSPGSTGYFTEAFF
TGCGCCAGCAGCCCTGGGAGTACAGGGTATTTTACTGAAGCTTTCTTT
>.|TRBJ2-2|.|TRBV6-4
CASSEADNTGELFF
TGTGCCAGCAGTGAGGCAGATAACACCGGGGAGCTGTTTTTT
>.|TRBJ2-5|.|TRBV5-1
CASSPNLGLGQETQYF
TGCGCCAGCAGCCCCAACCTGGGGCTGGGCCAAGAGACCCAGTACTTC
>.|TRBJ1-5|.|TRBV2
CASSGGGGTDQPQHF
TGTGCCAGCAGTGGAGGTGGGGGCACTGATCAGCCCCAGCATTTT
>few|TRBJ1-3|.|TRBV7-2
CASSSDRGNTIYF
TGTGCCAGCAGCTCCGACAGGGGAAACACCATATATTTT
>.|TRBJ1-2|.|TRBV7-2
CASSSRGFANYGYTF
TGTGCCAGCAGCTCAAGGGGTTTCGCTAACTATGGCTACACCTTC
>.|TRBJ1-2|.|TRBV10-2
CASSGYSGYTF
TGCGCCAGCAGTGGGTACAGTGGCTACACCTTC
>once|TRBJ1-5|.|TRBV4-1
CASSQETGQPQHF
TGCGCCAGCAGCCAAGAAACAGGGCAGCCCCAGCATTTT
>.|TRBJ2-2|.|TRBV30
CAWSLRETGELFF
TGTGCCTGGAGTCTCCGGGAGACCGGGGAGCTGTTTTTT
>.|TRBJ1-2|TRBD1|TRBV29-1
CSVAGGTGQVYTF
TGCAGCGTCGCCGGGGGGACAGGGCAGGTCTACACCTTC
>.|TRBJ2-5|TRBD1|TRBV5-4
CASSPRTGEETQYF
TGTGCCAGCAGCCCCCGGACAGGGGAAGAGACCCAGTACTTC
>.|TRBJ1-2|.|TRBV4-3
CASSQDARVPNYGYTF
TGCGCCAGCAGCCAAGACGCCAGGGTTCCTAACTATGGCTACACCTTC
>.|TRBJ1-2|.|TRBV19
CASSLPDRRGYTF
TGTGCCAGTAGTCTCCCGGACCGGAGGGGCTACACCTTC
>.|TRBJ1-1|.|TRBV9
CASSVDSGGEAFF
TGTGCCAGCAGCGTCGATTCAGGAGGGGAAGCTTTCTTT
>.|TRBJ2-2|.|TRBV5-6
CASSFVRGASTGELFF
TGTGCCAGCAGTTTCGTTCGGGGGGCGAGCACCGGGGAGCTGTTTTTT
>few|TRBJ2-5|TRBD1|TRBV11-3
CASSPFGTGEGETQYF
TGTGCCAGCAGTCCTTTCGGCACAGGGGAAGGGGAGACCCAGTACTTC
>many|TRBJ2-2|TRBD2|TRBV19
CASSGGRYTGELFF
TGTGCCAGTAGTGGCGGGAGGTACACCGGGGAGCTGTTTTTT
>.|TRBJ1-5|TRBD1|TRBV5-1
CASSPSTGNQPQHF
TGCGCCAGCAGCCCTTCGACAGGGAATCAGCCCCAGCATTTT
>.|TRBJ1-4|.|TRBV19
CASSMGSGDEKLFF
TGTGCCAGTAGTATGGGCTCGGGGGATGAAAAACTGTTTTTT
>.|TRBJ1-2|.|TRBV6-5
CASRQPGWDGYTF
TGTGCCAGCAGGCAGCCAGGGTGGGATGGCTACACCTTC
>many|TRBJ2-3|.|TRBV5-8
CASSLDLTLGFSTDTQYF
TGTGCCAGCAGCTTGGACCTCACTTTGGGCTTCAGCACAGATACGCAGTATTTT
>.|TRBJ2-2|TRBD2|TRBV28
CASRKWGGNTGELFF
TGTGCCAGCAGGAAGTGGGGGGGGAACACCGGGGAGCTGTTTTTT
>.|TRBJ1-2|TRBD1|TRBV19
CASKMQTGLGTYGYTF
TGTGCCAGTAAAATGCAGACAGGGTTGGGAACTTATGGCTACACCTTC
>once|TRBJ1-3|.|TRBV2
CASSKEQDSGNTIYF
TGTGCCAGCAGTAAAGAACAGGACTCTGGAAACACCATATATTTT
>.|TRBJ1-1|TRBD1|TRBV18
CASSPRDRVNTEAFF
TGTGCCAGCTCACCACGGGACAGGGTGAACACTGAAGCTTTCTTT
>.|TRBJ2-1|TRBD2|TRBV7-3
CASSLSPASGYNEQFF
TGTGCCAGCAGCTTAAGCCCGGCTAGCGGCTACAATGAGCAGTTCTTC
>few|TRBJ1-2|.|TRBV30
CAWDARDYYGYTF
TGTGCCTGGGACGCCAGGGATTACTATGGCTACACCTTC
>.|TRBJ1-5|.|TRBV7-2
CASSQGRSNQPQHF
TGTGCCAGCAGCCAAGGAAGGAGTAATCAGCCCCAGCATTTT
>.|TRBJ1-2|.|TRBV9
CASSVFEGVYGYTF
TGTGCCAGCAGCGTATTTGAGGGAGTCTATGGCTACACCTTC
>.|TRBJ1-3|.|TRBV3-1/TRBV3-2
CASSQEDRLYRNTIYF
TGTGCCAGCAGCCAAGAAGACAGGTTATATAGAAACACCATATATTTT
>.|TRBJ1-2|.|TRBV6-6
CASTFGQQRANYGYTF
TGTGCCAGCACCTTCGGACAGCAAAGAGCTAACTATGGCTACACCTTC
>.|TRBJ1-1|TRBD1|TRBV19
CASSPEGGLNTEAFF
TGTGCCAGTAGCCCTGAAGGGGGCCTGAACACTGAAGCTTTCTTT
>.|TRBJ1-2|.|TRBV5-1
CASSLGGALYGYTF
TGCGCCAGCAGCTTGGGCGGGGCACTCTATGGCTACACCTTC
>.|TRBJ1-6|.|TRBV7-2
CASSLVSQGNSPLHF
TGTGCCAGCAGCTTAGTCAGTCAGGGGAATTCACCCCTCCACTTT
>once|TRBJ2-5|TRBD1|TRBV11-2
CASSLETGGQTQYF
TGTGCCAGCAGCTTAGAGACAGGGGGACAGACCCAGTACTTC
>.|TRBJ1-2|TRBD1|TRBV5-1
CASSLLPGQGANYGYTF
TGCGCCAGCAGCCTCCTACCTGGACAGGGGGCTAACTATGGCTACACCTTC
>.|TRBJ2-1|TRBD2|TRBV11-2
CASSLSGRYNEQFF
TGTGCCAGCAGTTTGAGCGGGAGGTACAATGAGCAGTTCTTC
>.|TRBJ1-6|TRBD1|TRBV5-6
CASSLAQGASPLHF
TGTGCCAGCAGCTTGGCCCAGGGGGCTTCACCCCTCCACTTT
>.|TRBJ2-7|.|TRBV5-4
CASSLLGEQYF
TGTGCCAGCAGCTTGCTCGGGGAGCAGTACTTC
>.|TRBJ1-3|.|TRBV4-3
CASSQEGAGSSGNTIYF
TGCGCCAGCAGCCAAGAAGGCGCAGGCAGCTCTGGAAACACCATATATTTT
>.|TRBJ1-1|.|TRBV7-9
CASSHRDLVAEAFF
TGTGCCAGCAGCCACAGGGACCTTGTTGCTGAAGCTTTCTTT
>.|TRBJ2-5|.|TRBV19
CASSNYRVGETQYF
TGTGCCAGTAGTAACTACAGGGTGGGGGAGACCCAGTACTTC
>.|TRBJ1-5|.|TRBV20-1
CSASLSPGVPQHF
TGCAGTGCTAGTCTTTCGCCCGGGGTTCCCCAGCATTTT